These 22 T cell receptor beta chains were sequenced from one sample in a study of shared clonotypes between healthy human individuals. Only in-frame clones appear in the TCRdb table, and some are missing; sequencing was by immunoSEQ multiplex PCR. Of about 2 million clones in the sample, roughly 95% were seen once. Sequencing was done on a sample of naive CD4+ T cells sorted from blood. Described subset: CD45RA+ positively selected. The receptors were sampled from a young man in good health.

J is TRBJ2-7 and V is TRBV4-2; maybe TRBD1 (6 bases). V was pared by 4 bases and J by 4 bases, with 17 bases between. The CDR3 runs 15 residues. Germline CDR1 reads LGHNA; CDR2 reads YNFKEQ. CDR3: CASSLGQNVGYEQYF. CDR3 nucleotide sequence: TGTGCCAGCAGCCTCGGACAGAACGTAGGATACGAGCAGTACTTC.

With respect to this clone: The sample carries other DNA sequences with the same CDR3. The rearrangement joins TRBV9 to TRBJ2-7; D gene uncertain. Deletions cut 0 bases from V and 0 bases from J, with 10 bases between. This CDR3 has 15 amino acids. Germline assignment: CDR1 SGDLS and CDR2 YYNGEE. The CDR3 spells CASSVESGPSYEQYF. CDR3 bases: TGTGCCAGCAGCGTAGAGTCAGGTCCCTCCTACGAGCAGTACTTC.

The V and J genes are TRBV5-4 and TRBJ1-1; D unclear. This CDR3 is built from 12 residues. The ends were cut back, 4 bases at V and 3 bases at J, with 7 bases in the middle. Germline V CDR1 and CDR2: SGHNT, YYREEE (reference sequence). In nucleotides, the CDR3 is TGTGCCAGCAGCCGTACGGACACTGAAGCTTTCTTT. It encodes CASSRTDTEAFF.

This clone was detected only once. The J gene is TRBJ2-7, the V gene TRBV18; 7 bases match TRBD2. Trimming took 2 bases from V and 5 from J; bases not matched to a gene: 3. CDR1 is KGHSH and CDR2 is LQKENI in the germline V gene. CDR3 size: 13 residues. CDR3 in amino acids: CASSPTGRDEQYF. CDR3 nucleotides: TGTGCCAGCTCACCAACGGGGAGGGACGAGCAGTACTTC.

This chain connects TRBV6-1 to TRBJ2-4; a possible D gene is TRBD2 (6 bases). The CDR3 consists of 16 residues. CDR1 and CDR2 (germline): MNHNS, SASEGT. The V end was cut by 1 base, the J end by 1 base, with 11 bases between. The CDR3 reads CASSEGRSGAKNIQYF. CDR3 in DNA: TGTGCCAGCAGTGAAGGTCGCAGCGGGGCCAAAAACATTCAGTACTTC.

Only one count was recorded for this clone. Other DNA sequences in this specimen translate into the identical CDR3. The rearrangement uses TRBV5-1 and TRBJ2-3; no firm D call. The CDR3 runs to 12 residues. Trimming left V 4 bases short and J 2 bases short, with 5 bases between. Germline CDR1 reads SGHRS; CDR2 reads YFSETQ. CDR3 residues: CASSLNTDTQYF. CDR3 sequence (DNA): TGCGCCAGCAGCCTGAACACAGATACGCAGTATTTT.

The CDR3 nucleotides read TGTGCCAGCAGTTTTGGAGGGAAGGGGAACACTGAAGCTTTCTTT. Its translation is CASSFGGKGNTEAFF. The chain links TRBV27 to TRBJ1-1; D unresolved. The CDR3 has 15 residues. CDR1 MNHEY and CDR2 SMNVEV come from the germline V gene (reference sequence). Between the trimmed V and J ends, which lost 3 bases and 1 base, there was a span of 12 bases.

On this clone: This sample includes further DNA sequences coding for the same CDR3. The chain employs TRBV30 and TRBJ1-5, with D unresolved. Trimming cost V 0 bases and J 2 bases, with 8 bases left between them. The CDR3 length is 14 residues. Germline V gene data show CDR1 as GTSNPN and CDR2 as SVGIG (reference sequence). For the CDR3, the DNA is TGTGCCTGGAGTGTTGCAGGAGGCAATCAGCCCCAGCATTTT. Amino acids: CAWSVAGGNQPQHF.

V gene TRBV7-9 combines with J gene TRBJ2-5; D may be TRBD2 (7 bases). The CDR3 is made up of 17 amino acids. V was trimmed by 1 base and J by 6 bases, leaving 21 bases between them. CDR1 and CDR2 (germline): SEHNR, FQNEAQ (reference sequence). CDR3 DNA sequence: TGTGCCAGCAGCTTAGGGCGGGGGACATTGTCCGAGAAGACCCAGTACTTC. It encodes CASSLGRGTLSEKTQYF.

The V gene is TRBV28, the J gene TRBJ2-5; 7 nucleotides align to TRBD1. The junction had 9 bases not matched to a gene; V was cut back by 3 bases and J by 5 bases. CDR3 length: 15 residues. Germline values: CDR1 MDHEN, CDR2 SYDVKM. The CDR3 reads CASSFGITGDETQYF. DNA for the CDR3: TGTGCCAGCAGTTTCGGAATAACAGGGGATGAGACCCAGTACTTC.

This chain links TRBV10-1 with TRBJ2-2; a weak D match, TRBD2 (6 bases). The length of the CDR3 is 14 residues. Germline V gene lookup returns CDR1 WNHNN and CDR2 SYGVQD (reference sequence). The V end lost 3 bases, the J end lost 7 bases, and 12 bases lay between the germline ends. The DNA of the CDR3 is TGCGCCAGCAGTGACGGGAGTGTGGGCGGGGAGCTGTTTTTT. Translation gives CASSDGSVGGELFF.

The V call is TRBV7-9, the J call TRBJ1-2, with a tentative D call TRBD1 (6 bases). Germline V gene lookup returns CDR1 SEHNR and CDR2 FQNEAQ (reference sequence). This CDR3 region has 14 residues. Trimming left V 5 bases short and J 8 bases short, with 18 bases between. The CDR3 sequence is CASSTKGEGEGYTF. CDR3 DNA sequence: TGTGCCAGCAGCACCAAGGGGGAGGGCGAGGGCTACACCTTC.

Points on this clone: The junction departs from germline at one end; a sequencing error may be responsible. The V and J genes are TRBV9 and TRBJ2-5; D unresolved. This CDR3 has 12 residues. Germline V gene lookup returns CDR1 SGDLS and CDR2 YYNGEE. CDR3: CWHMELQETQYF. CDR3 sequence (DNA): TGCTGGCATATGGAGCTCCAAGAGACCCAGTACTTC.

The V and J genes are TRBV11-2 and TRBJ2-5; D possibly uses TRBD1 or TRBD2 (5 bases each). The CDR3 totals 15 residues. V lost 3 bases and J 5 bases, leaving 16 bases between the germline ends. Per the germline V gene, CDR1 is SGHAT and CDR2 is FQNNGV. CDR3: CASSFTFTGGETQYF. The CDR3 nucleotides read TGTGCCAGCAGCTTTACGTTTACAGGAGGCGAGACCCAGTACTTC.

V is TRBV7-2 and J is TRBJ2-7, with TRBD1 identical over 11 bases. The germline gives CDR1 SGHTA, CDR2 FQGNSA. The ends lost 5 bases at V and 7 bases at J; junction bases unmatched: 16. The CDR3 contains 17 residues. CDR3 nucleotides: TGTGCCAGCAGCCTAGTCGCTACCGGGACAGGGGGTGGGGAGCAGTACTTC. It yields the protein CASSLVATGTGGGEQYF.

CDR3 in DNA: TGTGCCAGCAGCGCGTCAGGGAGCGAGCAGTTCTTC. Its protein is CASSASGSEQFF. V gene TRBV7-2 combines with J gene TRBJ2-1, with D perhaps given as TRBD1 or TRBD2 (5 bases each). The CDR3 has 12 residues. Deletions cut 5 bases from V and 10 bases from J, with 12 bases between. CDR1 is SGHTA, CDR2 FQGNSA, per germline.

This chain links TRBV11-1 with TRBJ2-7; either TRBD1 or TRBD2 may supply D (5 bases each). The CDR3 runs to 16 residues. Germline CDR1 is SGHAT and CDR2 is FQDESV (reference sequence). V dropped 5 bases and J dropped 2 bases, with 19 bases sitting between them. The CDR3 spells CASSPGTRGTPYEQYF. The CDR3 bases are TGTGCCAGCAGCCCAGGGACGAGGGGCACCCCCTACGAGCAGTACTTC.

Turning to this clone: Other DNA variants within this sample encode the same CDR3. The rearrangement links TRBV4-1 to TRBJ1-1; unclear D gene. This CDR3 is built from 14 residues. The V gene's germline CDR1 is MGHRA and CDR2 YSYEKL. V was clipped by 1 base and J by 1 base, with 7 bases between them. The CDR3 bases are TGCGCCAGCAGCCAAGTGGGCAAGAACACTGAAGCTTTCTTT. It encodes CASSQVGKNTEAFF.

V usage is TRBV5-6 and J usage is TRBJ2-5; 10 bases are a match to TRBD1. Germline CDR1 is SGHDT and CDR2 is YYEEEE. The CDR3 loop spans 15 amino acids. The trim removed 3 bases at V and 3 bases at J, leaving 5 bases unmatched. CDR3 bases: TGTGCCAGCAGCTCCGCCGGGACAGGGGAAGAGACCCAGTACTTC. It is translated as CASSSAGTGEETQYF.

The chain carries TRBV27 and TRBJ2-3; no firm D call. The CDR3 length is 15 residues. CDR1 is MNHEY and CDR2 is SMNVEV in the germline V gene (reference sequence). The V end was cut by 5 bases, the J end by 0 bases, with 12 bases between. Written as DNA, the CDR3 is TGTGCCAGCAGTACGCCCAGTCAGAGCACAGATACGCAGTATTTT. It yields the protein CASSTPSQSTDTQYF.

The V and J genes are TRBV10-1 and TRBJ1-1; 7 positions agree with TRBD1. V lost 3 bases to trimming and J lost 4 bases; unmatched junction nucleotides: 11. Germline lookup yields CDR1 WNHNN and CDR2 SYGVQD (reference sequence). This CDR3 spans 16 amino acids. CDR3 sequence reads: CASSDLKAGGVTEAFF. CDR3 DNA sequence: TGCGCCAGCAGTGACCTGAAGGCAGGGGGGGTCACTGAAGCTTTCTTT.

This rearrangement joins TRBV7-2 to TRBJ2-7; TRBD1 matches 9 bases. Germline loops: CDR1 SGHTA, CDR2 FQGNSA. V lost 5 bases to trimming and J lost 5 bases; unmatched junction nucleotides: 7. The CDR3 spans 14 residues. Here the CDR3 reads CASSEGQGPHEQYF. The CDR3 nucleotides read TGTGCCAGCAGCGAGGGACAGGGCCCCCACGAGCAGTACTTC.